This is a list of T cell receptor beta chains from one sample in a study of blood T cell repertoires in COVID-19. Produced via immunoSEQ multiplex PCR; TCRdb's table is partial and in-frame only. Altogether around 40,000 clones are present, 85% to 90% being singletons, with the ten largest covering around 3.6%. The sample taken for sequencing was peripheral blood. These receptors came from a man aged 35-49 years with COVID-19, enrolled during active disease. The CDR3 runs from the conserved cysteine through the conserved F or W. D genes are given only for firm matches. The size of a clone is reported for some rows only, either as once, few or many, or as a class for expanded clones.

CDR3 DNA,CDR3 protein,clone size,V gene,J gene,D gene
TGTGCCAGCAGTGCACAGGGATTAAGCTCCTACGAGCAGTACTTC,CASSAQGLSSYEQYF,NA,TRBV27,TRBJ2-7,NA
TGTGCCAGCAGCCAAGATTTAACTAGCGGACCCATTTGGTTGTCCTACAATGAGCAGTTCTTC,CASSQDLTSGPIWLSYNEQFF,NA,TRBV4-2,TRBJ2-1,TRBD2
TGTGCCAGCAGGTCGGGGACAGCAGATACGCAGTATTTT,CASRSGTADTQYF,NA,TRBV6-5,TRBJ2-3,TRBD1
TGTGCCAGCAGCCAGGCGCTAGCCACCCGAGATACGCAGTATTTT,CASSQALATRDTQYF,NA,TRBV3-1/TRBV3-2,TRBJ2-3,NA
TGTGCCAGCAGCCGGACAGGCCTCAATCAGCCCCAGCATTTT,CASSRTGLNQPQHF,NA,TRBV5-6,TRBJ1-5,TRBD1
TGTGCCAGCGCAACAGGGTTTGGCCAGCCCCAGCATTTT,CASATGFGQPQHF,NA,TRBV21-1,TRBJ1-5,NA
TGTGCCAGCTCTCCCTCGACAGGGGGCCTATCGTACGAGCAGTACTTC,CASSPSTGGLSYEQYF,NA,TRBV18,TRBJ2-7,TRBD1
TGTGCCAGCAGCCTCGGCGGGAAAAGCACAGATACGCAGTATTTT,CASSLGGKSTDTQYF,NA,TRBV3-1/TRBV3-2,TRBJ2-3,NA
TGTGCCAGCAGCCAGGACAGGGGCAACTATGGCTACACCTTC,CASSQDRGNYGYTF,NA,TRBV14,TRBJ1-2,TRBD1
TGCAGCGTGATCCGGGACATCCCGAACACTGAAGCTTTCTTT,CSVIRDIPNTEAFF,NA,TRBV29-1,TRBJ1-1,NA
TGTGCCAGCAGAAAGACTAGCGGGAGTTCTGGGGAGCTGTTTTTT,CASRKTSGSSGELFF,NA,TRBV6-5,TRBJ2-2,TRBD2
TGTGCCAGCAGTTCCACAGGGGGCGTCCGCGGGGAGCTGTTTTTT,CASSSTGGVRGELFF,once,TRBV28,TRBJ2-2,TRBD1
TGTGCCAGCAGTTTGGGCAGGGGGAACGGCTACACCTTC,CASSLGRGNGYTF,NA,TRBV12-3/TRBV12-4,TRBJ1-2,TRBD1
TGTGCCATCAGTGACAACAAGGGGTCTCAGCCCCAGCATTTT,CAISDNKGSQPQHF,once,TRBV10-3,TRBJ1-5,NA
TGCAGCGCCCTAGTCACAGATACGCAGTATTTT,CSALVTDTQYF,NA,TRBV29-1,TRBJ2-3,NA
TGTGCCAGCAGTTCCGTTAGCTCCTACGAGCAGTACTTC,CASSSVSSYEQYF,once,TRBV28,TRBJ2-7,NA
TGTGCCAGCAGTTTCCTACAGGGGGCTTACTATGGCTACACCTTC,CASSFLQGAYYGYTF,NA,TRBV27,TRBJ1-2,TRBD1
TGTGCCAGCAGCCTTGTCAATGAGCAGTTCTTC,CASSLVNEQFF,NA,TRBV12-3/TRBV12-4,TRBJ2-1,NA
TGTGCCACTCGCCACGGGGTCAACACCGGGGAGCTGTTTTTT,CATRHGVNTGELFF,NA,TRBV24-1,TRBJ2-2,NA
TGTGCCAGCAGTGAACAACAGGGCAATCAGCCCCAGCATTTT,CASSEQQGNQPQHF,few,TRBV6-1,TRBJ1-5,NA
TGTGCCAGCAGCCTACTATTAACAGGGCTCTATGGCTACACCTTC,CASSLLLTGLYGYTF,NA,TRBV14,TRBJ1-2,NA
TGTGCCTTCCGGGAGGTCACTGAAGCTTTCTTT,CAFREVTEAFF,NA,TRBV30,TRBJ1-1,NA
TGTGCCATCCGGGGGGACATCAATCAGCCCCAGCATTTT,CAIRGDINQPQHF,NA,TRBV10-3,TRBJ1-5,NA
TGTGCCAGCAGCGTAGGACTAGCGGGATACGAGCAGTACTTC,CASSVGLAGYEQYF,NA,TRBV9,TRBJ2-7,TRBD2
TGTGCCAGCTCACCCCCCGCGGCCCCTCACTATGGCTACACCTTC,CASSPPAAPHYGYTF,once,TRBV18,TRBJ1-2,NA
TGTGCCAGCAGGCGTAAGGATAGCGGGGGAGGGTACGAGCAGTACTTC,CASRRKDSGGGYEQYF,NA,TRBV7-2,TRBJ2-7,TRBD2
TGTGCCAGCAGCTTCGGTCGGACAGTCATGAACACTGAAGCTTTCTTT,CASSFGRTVMNTEAFF,NA,TRBV7-8,TRBJ1-1,NA
TGTGCCAGCGGGCCTAGCGGAAACACCGGGGAGCTGTTTTTT,CASGPSGNTGELFF,NA,TRBV6-6,TRBJ2-2,TRBD2
TGTGCCAGCAGCTTAGGGGGGGGCCTTAACTATGGCTACACCTTC,CASSLGGGLNYGYTF,once,TRBV7-9,TRBJ1-2,NA
TGTGCCAGTAGTATTTCCGGGAGCCCCAACAATGAGCAGTTCTTC,CASSISGSPNNEQFF,once,TRBV19,TRBJ2-1,NA
TGCAGCGTTAGACACCCGAACACTGAAGCTTTCTTT,CSVRHPNTEAFF,NA,TRBV29-1,TRBJ1-1,NA
TGTGCCAGCAGTGAGGCGGGGCCCTCCTACGAGCAGTACTTC,CASSEAGPSYEQYF,few,TRBV6-1,TRBJ2-7,NA
TGTGCCAGCAGCTTGGAGGGGGCCACAGATACGCAGTATTTT,CASSLEGATDTQYF,NA,TRBV5-4,TRBJ2-3,TRBD1
TGCAGTGCTAGTCGGCGGGGGATGAACACTGAAGCTTTCTTT,CSASRRGMNTEAFF,NA,TRBV20-1,TRBJ1-1,NA
TGTGCCAGCAGCCAAGTTTACGGTACCGGGGAGCTGTTTTTT,CASSQVYGTGELFF,NA,TRBV14,TRBJ2-2,NA
TGCGCCAGCAGCTCTCTAGCGGGAGACGAGCAGTACTTC,CASSSLAGDEQYF,NA,TRBV5-1,TRBJ2-7,TRBD2
TGTGCCAGCAGTGAAGGTCAGGGGGCCCATTCACCCCTCCACTTT,CASSEGQGAHSPLHF,NA,TRBV2,TRBJ1-6,TRBD1
TGCGCCAGCAGCTCGCCTAGCGGGAGCACAGATACGCAGTATTTT,CASSSPSGSTDTQYF,NA,TRBV5-1,TRBJ2-3,TRBD2
TGTGCCAGCAGTGGTAAAGGGGGCATGACTGAAGCTTTCTTT,CASSGKGGMTEAFF,once,TRBV2,TRBJ1-1,TRBD1
TGTGCCAGTAGTATAGAGGCTAGTTCACCCCTCCACTTT,CASSIEASSPLHF,NA,TRBV19,TRBJ1-6,NA
TGCGCCAGCGGTATAACAGGGGGCGCAAGGATGGGGAATGAGCAGTTCTTC,CASGITGGARMGNEQFF,NA,TRBV5-1,TRBJ2-1,TRBD1
TGTGCCAGCAGCCAAGACAGGGGCTACAATGAGCAGTTCTTC,CASSQDRGYNEQFF,medium-sized,TRBV3-1/TRBV3-2,TRBJ2-1,NA
TGTGCCAGCAGTTTACCGGGACTAGCGGCCCCCCATGAGCAGTTCTTC,CASSLPGLAAPHEQFF,NA,TRBV6-2/TRBV6-3,TRBJ2-1,TRBD2
TGTGCCAGCAGCGGTTGGAGGGCCGCAACTAATGAAAAACTGTTTTTT,CASSGWRAATNEKLFF,NA,TRBV2,TRBJ1-4,NA
TGTGCCAGCAGTTTCTCCGGGACAAGCTCCTACGAGCAGTACTTC,CASSFSGTSSYEQYF,NA,TRBV28,TRBJ2-7,NA
TGCGCCAGCAGCTTGGCCAGGGACATATCCTACGAGCAGTACTTC,CASSLARDISYEQYF,NA,TRBV5-1,TRBJ2-7,NA
TGTGCCAGCAGTCACGGACAGGGGGGACATCAGCCCCAGCATTTT,CASSHGQGGHQPQHF,NA,TRBV28,TRBJ1-5,TRBD1